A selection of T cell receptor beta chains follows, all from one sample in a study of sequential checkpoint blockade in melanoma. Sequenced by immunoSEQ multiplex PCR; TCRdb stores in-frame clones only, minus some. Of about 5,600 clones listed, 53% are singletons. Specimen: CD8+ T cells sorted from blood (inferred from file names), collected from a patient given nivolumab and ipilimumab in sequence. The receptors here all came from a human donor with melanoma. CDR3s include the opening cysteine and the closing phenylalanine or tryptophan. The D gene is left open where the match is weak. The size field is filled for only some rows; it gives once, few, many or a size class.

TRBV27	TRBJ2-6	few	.	CASTDSPGANVLTF	TGTGCCAGCACTGACAGTCCTGGGGCCAACGTCCTGACTTTC
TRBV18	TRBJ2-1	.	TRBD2	CASSPVTSGTYNEQFF	TGTGCCAGCTCACCCGTAACTAGCGGGACCTACAATGAGCAGTTCTTC
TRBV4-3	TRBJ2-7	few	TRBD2	CASSLGTSYYYEQYF	TGCGCCAGCAGCCTGGGGACTAGCTATTATTACGAGCAGTACTTC
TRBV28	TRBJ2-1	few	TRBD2	CASSQERGRGEQFF	TGTGCCAGCAGCCAAGAGCGCGGGAGGGGTGAGCAGTTCTTC
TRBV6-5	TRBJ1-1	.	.	CASSLDSPLNTEAFF	TGTGCCAGCAGTTTAGACAGTCCCTTGAACACTGAAGCTTTCTTT
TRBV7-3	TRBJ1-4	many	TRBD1	CASGGQGNEKLFF	TGTGCCAGCGGAGGACAGGGTAATGAAAAACTGTTTTTT
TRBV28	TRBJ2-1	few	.	CASTGAGTHSYNEQFF	TGTGCCAGCACTGGTGCCGGGACTCACTCCTACAATGAGCAGTTCTTC
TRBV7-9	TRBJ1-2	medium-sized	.	CASSSSGQTFNYGYTF	TGTGCCAGCAGCTCCTCTGGACAGACCTTTAACTATGGCTACACCTTC
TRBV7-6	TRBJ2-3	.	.	CASSLSQVDTQYF	TGTGCCAGCAGCTTGAGTCAGGTAGATACGCAGTATTTT
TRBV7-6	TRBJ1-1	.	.	CASSRSDRGHTEAFF	TGTGCCAGCAGCCGATCGGACAGAGGACACACTGAAGCTTTCTTT
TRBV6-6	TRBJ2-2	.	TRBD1	CASTLQGANKVFF	TGTGCCAGCACTCTGCAGGGGGCAAACAAAGTGTTTTTT
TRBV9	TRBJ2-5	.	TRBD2	CASSVSGRPQETQYF	TGTGCCAGCAGCGTAAGCGGGAGGCCCCAAGAGACCCAGTACTTC
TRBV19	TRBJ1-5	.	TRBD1	CASSIWTGDQPQHF	TGTGCCAGTAGTATATGGACAGGGGATCAGCCCCAGCATTTT
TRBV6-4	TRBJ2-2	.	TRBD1	CASSPGTENTGELFF	TGTGCCAGCAGCCCAGGGACAGAGAACACCGGGGAGCTGTTTTTT
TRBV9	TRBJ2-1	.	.	CASSVEASPLSDNEQFF	TGTGCCAGCAGCGTAGAGGCTAGCCCTCTTTCCGACAATGAGCAGTTCTTC
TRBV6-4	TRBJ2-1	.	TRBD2	CASSYNSGSYNEQFF	TGTGCCAGCAGTTACAATAGCGGGTCTTACAATGAGCAGTTCTTC
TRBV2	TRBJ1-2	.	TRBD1	CASRVDRGNYGYTF	TGTGCCAGCAGGGTCGACAGGGGGAACTATGGCTACACCTTC
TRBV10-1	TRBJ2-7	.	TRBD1	CASSPTQGGPSPYEQYF	TGCGCCAGCAGTCCGACCCAAGGGGGCCCGAGTCCCTACGAGCAGTACTTC
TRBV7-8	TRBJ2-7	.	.	CASSTNEEQYF	TGTGCCAGCAGCACTAATGAGGAGCAGTACTTC
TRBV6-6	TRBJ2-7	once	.	CASSYSLPGNEQYF	TGTGCCAGCAGTTACTCGTTGCCAGGGAACGAGCAGTACTTC
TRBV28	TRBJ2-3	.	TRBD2	CASSLSAGPDTQYF	TGTGCCAGCAGTTTGTCAGCGGGGCCTGATACGCAGTATTTT
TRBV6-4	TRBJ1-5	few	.	CASSPTQDSLGPQHF	TGTGCCAGCAGCCCCACCCAGGACAGCCTAGGGCCCCAGCATTTT
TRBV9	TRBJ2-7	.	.	CASSVSHAYEQYF	TGTGCCAGCAGCGTATCCCATGCCTACGAGCAGTACTTC
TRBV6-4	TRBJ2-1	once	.	CASSDSSTNEQFF	TGTGCCAGCAGTGACTCTTCTACCAATGAGCAGTTCTTC
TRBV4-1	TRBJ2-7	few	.	CASSQVLGNEQYF	TGCGCCAGCAGCCAAGTACTAGGCAACGAGCAGTACTTC
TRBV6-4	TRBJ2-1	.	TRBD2	CASSEWLAGGNEQFF	TGTGCCAGCAGTGAGTGGCTAGCGGGAGGCAATGAGCAGTTCTTC
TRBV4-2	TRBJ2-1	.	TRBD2	CASSQESLLTSGVYNEQFF	TGTGCCAGCAGCCAAGAGTCCCTTCTGACTAGCGGGGTATACAATGAGCAGTTCTTC
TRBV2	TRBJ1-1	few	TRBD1	CASSDSRTGSTEAFF	TGTGCCAGCAGTGATTCCAGGACAGGGAGCACTGAAGCTTTCTTT
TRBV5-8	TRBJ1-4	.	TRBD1	CASSKDRRGEKLFF	TGTGCCAGCAGCAAGGACAGGCGAGGAGAAAAACTGTTTTTT
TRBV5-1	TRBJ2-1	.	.	CASLPRPSYNEQFF	TGCGCCAGCCTTCCGCGGCCCTCCTACAATGAGCAGTTCTTC
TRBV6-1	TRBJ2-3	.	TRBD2	CASSVGTSGPDTQYF	TGTGCCAGCAGTGTCGGGACTAGCGGCCCAGATACGCAGTATTTT
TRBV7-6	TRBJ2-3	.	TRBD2	CASSPGLETDTQYF	TGTGCCAGCAGCCCCGGACTAGAAACAGATACGCAGTATTTT
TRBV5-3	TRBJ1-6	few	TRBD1	CASSLGQTYNSPLHF	TGTGCCAGCAGCTTGGGACAGACCTATAATTCACCCCTCCACTTT
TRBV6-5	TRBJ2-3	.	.	CASRGGVSDTQYF	TGTGCCAGCCGGGGCGGGGTTTCAGATACGCAGTATTTT
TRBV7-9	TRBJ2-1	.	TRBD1	CASRLPGQGYNEQFF	TGTGCCAGCAGATTACCGGGACAGGGGTACAATGAGCAGTTCTTC
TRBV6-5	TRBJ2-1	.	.	CASSYSREQFF	TGTGCCAGCAGTTACTCGCGGGAGCAGTTCTTC
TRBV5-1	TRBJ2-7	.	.	CASSLGVTAVEQYF	TGCGCCAGCAGCTTAGGGGTGACCGCCGTCGAGCAGTACTTC
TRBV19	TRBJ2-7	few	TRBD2	CASSPGLAAYEQYF	TGTGCCAGTAGTCCGGGACTAGCGGCCTACGAGCAGTACTTC
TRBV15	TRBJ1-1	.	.	CATSGSRNTEAFF	TGTGCCACCAGCGGGAGTCGGAACACTGAAGCTTTCTTT
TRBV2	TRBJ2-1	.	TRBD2	CASSDGGIKAWEQFF	TGTGCCAGCAGTGACGGGGGGATCAAGGCTTGGGAGCAGTTCTTC